The 12 T cell receptor beta chains reported below all come from one sample, sequenced in a study of regulatory T cells in long-lasting Graves disease (TCRdb year 2021). What the time point label conveys for this sample: persistent/refractory GD, antithyroid drugs over 5 years with positive TRAb. RNA was extracted from PBMCs in TRIzol for both TCR sequencing and RNA sequencing. Libraries were constructed by multiplex PCR. The data were produced on an Illumina HiSeq 4000. CDR3 regions were amplified by Arm-PCR with iRepertoire HTBI primers to construct TCR beta libraries. The public reads were run again by TCRdb, first through fastp at Q25 and then through MiXCR, and only productive beta chains were kept. One record per CDR3 amino acid sequence lists the most common genes and DNA. For this sample the table gives about 290,000 distinct CDR3 sequences, of which 22% were detected only once. Clones ranked in the top ten supply 56% of the sample.

The sequenced sample was peripheral blood mononuclear cells (PBMCs), obtained when the disease was refractory, from a patient treated with antithyroid drugs. The receptors were sampled from a female donor with Graves disease.

The table lists this clonotype with a few counts. The CDR3 spells CASSLVQGTDTQYF. CDR3 in DNA: TGTGCCAGCAGCTTAGTCCAGGGCACAGATACGCAGTATTTT. The V and J genes are TRBV11-2 and TRBJ2-3; D is uncertain. Trimming pared 1 base from V and 1 base from J, leaving 6 bases between. The CDR3 runs 14 residues. Germline-derived CDR1 and CDR2 are SGHAT and FQNNGV.

This clonotype was counted ten times or more. The chain is built from TRBV28 and TRBJ1-5, with no clear D. The V gene lost 1 base and the J gene lost 3 bases, with 7 bases spanning the gap. The CDR3 runs to 14 residues. CDR1 is MDHEN and CDR2 is SYDVKM in the germline V gene. The CDR3 loop reads CASSLSDHNQPQHF. CDR3 nucleotides: TGTGCCAGCAGTTTATCGGACCACAATCAGCCCCAGCATTTT.

This clonotype was observed at least ten times. The chain carries TRBV6-2 or TRBV6-3 and TRBJ1-5, with 11 positions matching TRBD1. Germline V gives CDR1 MNHEY, CDR2 SVGEGT. V lost 4 bases to trimming and J lost 5 bases; unmatched junction nucleotides: 1. There are 14 residues in the CDR3. The CDR3 DNA reads TGTGCCAGCAGTTGGGGACAGGGGGATCAGCCCCAGCATTTT. Its translation: CASSWGQGDQPQHF.

This clonotype was counted at least ten times. The chain employs TRBV3-1 and TRBJ2-5; no definite D call. CDR1 is LGHDT, CDR2 YNNKEL, per germline (reference sequence). V was pared by 0 bases and J by 1 base, with 9 bases between. This CDR3 contains 15 residues. The CDR3, as DNA: TGTGCCAGCAGCCAAGATTATGGATCCCAAGAGACCCAGTACTTC. Protein product: CASSQDYGSQETQYF.

The V and J genes are TRBV20-1 and TRBJ1-1; TRBD1 matches 8 bases. The CDR3 length is 14 residues. J gave up 0 bases and V 6 bases, and 6 bases lay outside the gene matches. CDR1 and CDR2 (germline): DFQATT, SNEGSKA (reference sequence). CDR3 in amino acids: CSALGQGLNTEAFF. The CDR3 region has the DNA TGCAGTGCCCTCGGACAGGGCCTGAACACTGAAGCTTTCTTT.

This clonotype was seen at least ten times. The gene calls are TRBV5-5 and TRBJ1-2; D is unclear. The CDR3 consists of 13 residues. CDR1 is SGHKS and CDR2 is YYEKEE in the germline V gene (reference sequence). V lost 4 bases, J lost 2 bases, and 9 bases lay in between. CDR3: CASSLNPNYGYTF. CDR3 coding DNA: TGTGCCAGCAGCCTTAACCCCAACTATGGCTACACCTTC.

This sequence joins TRBV4-1 and TRBJ2-5; perhaps TRBD1 as D (6 bases). Germline CDR1 and CDR2: MGHRA and YSYEKL. The CDR3 runs to 15 residues. Trimming took off 2 bases at V and 1 base at J, with 11 bases between the two ends. The CDR3, as DNA: TGCGCCAGCAGCCAATCGCAGGGGAGCCAAGAGACCCAGTACTTC. Its translation: CASSQSQGSQETQYF.

This clonotype was seen ten or more times. CDR3: CASSLLRGGNQPQHF. Written as DNA, the CDR3 is TGTGCCAGCAGTTTATTGAGGGGTGGGAATCAGCCCCAGCATTTT. This sequence joins TRBV12-3 or TRBV12-4 and TRBJ1-5; maybe TRBD1 (5 bases). With 2 bases removed from V and 4 bases from J, the gap between germline ends came to 12 bases. The CDR3 extends over 15 amino acids.

This chain connects TRBV5-1 to TRBJ2-3; D is ambiguous. Germline V gene sequence: CDR1 SGHRS, CDR2 YFSETQ. The V end was cut by 0 bases, the J end by 1 base, with 6 bases between. The CDR3 has 14 residues. CDR3: CASSLEGGTDTQYF. CDR3 sequence (DNA): TGCGCCAGCAGCTTGGAAGGTGGCACAGATACGCAGTATTTT.

Many counts were recorded for this clonotype. The genes are TRBV28 and TRBJ1-5; D is ambiguous. V was cut by 3 bases and J by 1 base, with 7 bases left in between. The CDR3 is 14 amino acids. CDR1 is MDHEN, CDR2 SYDVKM, per germline. The CDR3 reads CASSLRRSNQPQHF. CDR3 in DNA: TGTGCCAGCAGTTTGAGGCGAAGCAATCAGCCCCAGCATTTT. Full variable domain (missing parts from reference TRBV28 and TRBJ1-5): DVKVTQSSRYLVKRTGEKVFLECVQDMDHENMFWYRQDPGLGLRLIYFSYDVKMKEKGDIPEGYSVSREKKERFSLILESASTNQTSMYLCASSLRRSNQPQHFGDGTRLSIL.

This clonotype was found a few times. The CDR3 protein is CATSSVIARGPYQETQYF. The DNA of the CDR3 is TGTGCCACCAGCAGTGTTATTGCAAGGGGGCCGTACCAAGAGACCCAGTACTTC. The rearrangement uses TRBV15 and TRBJ2-5; 7 bases fit TRBD1. V gave up 3 bases and J gave up 0 bases; unmatched junction bases: 13. This CDR3 is 18 amino acids long. Per germline, CDR1 LNHNV and CDR2 YYDKDF (reference sequence).

This chain uses TRBV20-1 with TRBJ1-1; D is undetermined. V shed 2 bases and J shed 0 bases, with 4 bases lying between them. The germline V gene has CDR1 DFQATT and CDR2 SNEGSKA (reference sequence). The CDR3 is made up of 12 amino acids. Written as DNA, the CDR3 is TGCAGTGCTAGACTTATGAACACTGAAGCTTTCTTT. This translates into CSARLMNTEAFF.